The 25 T cell receptor beta chains below all came from one sample that was sequenced in a study of blood T cells in healthy people across ages. Sample-barcoded 5' priming and a J-beta primer mix drove a second PCR of roughly 7 to 11 cycles. TCRdb re-analysed the 5' RACE reads in MiXCR, keeping a single row per CDR3 protein. The data show roughly 680,000 distinct CDR3 sequences, 40% to 65% seen once. The material sequenced was blood. The receptors were gathered from a woman of 80 years or more in good health.

The chain is built from TRBV6-5 and TRBJ2-3; a weak D match, TRBD1 (7 bases). Germline loops: CDR1 MNHEY, CDR2 SVGAGI. Trimming took 0 bases from V and 3 from J, leaving 10 bases between them. The CDR3 is made up of 15 amino acids. The CDR3 nucleotides are TGTGCCAGCAGTTACTCACCAGGGGGGACAGATACGCAGTATTTT. Protein sequence: CASSYSPGGTDTQYF.

This clonotype was counted many times. The rearrangement joins TRBV11-2 to TRBJ2-1; tentatively, D is TRBD1 (7 bases). The V gene's germline CDR1 is SGHAT and CDR2 FQNNGV. With 5 bases removed from V and 5 bases from J, the gap between germline ends came to 16 bases. CDR3 length: 15 residues. This CDR3 is CASSPTQGGNNEQFF. The CDR3 DNA is TGTGCCAGCAGCCCTACCCAGGGGGGCAACAATGAGCAGTTCTTC.

This chain uses TRBV27 with TRBJ1-1; tentative D call: TRBD1 (6 bases). The CDR3 totals 14 residues. The germline V and J ends were trimmed by 7 bases and 6 bases, with 18 bases remaining between them. Germline CDR1 MNHEY, CDR2 SMNVEV (reference sequence). The CDR3 DNA reads TGTGCCAGCAACCCTGGGCGGGGGCTGGCTGAAGCTTTCTTT. This translates into CASNPGRGLAEAFF.

The V gene is TRBV4-3, the J gene TRBJ2-1; TRBD2 matches at 11 bases. The V gene end was trimmed by 2 bases and the J gene end by 7 bases; junction bases not matched to a gene: 10. The CDR3 is 17 amino acids. CDR1 is LGHNA, CDR2 YSLEER, per germline. CDR3 coding DNA: TGCGCCAGCAGCCAATCACCCGGGACTAGCGGTAATAATGAGCAGTTCTTC. Its protein is CASSQSPGTSGNNEQFF.

The chain joins TRBV20-1 to TRBJ1-1; 7 bases are shared with TRBD1. V gave up 3 bases and J gave up 10 bases; unmatched junction bases: 8. CDR1 and CDR2 from the germline V gene are DFQATT and SNEGSKA (reference sequence). The CDR3 runs 12 residues. As DNA, the CDR3 is TGCAGTGCTAGCGAGACAGGGTCGTTAGCTTTCTTT. It encodes CSASETGSLAFF.

This clonotype occurred many times. The chain recombines TRBV7-3 with TRBJ2-3, with TRBD2 matching 9 bases. The CDR3 consists of 19 residues. The V gene's germline CDR1 is SGHTA and CDR2 FQGTGA. V shed 5 bases and J 3 bases; nucleotides not matched to a gene: 18. The CDR3 region is CASSKRKRLRGGDTDTQYF. CDR3 bases: TGTGCCAGCAGCAAGCGAAAGAGGTTGCGGGGGGGCGATACAGATACGCAGTATTTT.

The gene calls are TRBV29-1 and TRBJ2-4; D perhaps matches TRBD2 (5 bases). V was trimmed by 7 bases and J by 6 bases, leaving 22 bases between them. This CDR3 is built from 15 residues. Germline V gene lookup returns CDR1 SQVTM and CDR2 ANQGSEA. CDR3 DNA sequence: TGCAGCGGCGCCCCCTGGTCCGGGGAGAGAAACATTCAGTACTTC. Encoded protein: CSGAPWSGERNIQYF.

A word on this clonotype: Since a much larger clone is just one base distant, this may be a read error. CDR3 nucleotides: TGCGACAGCAGCTTGGATGGCGGTTCCTCCTACGAGCAGTACTTC. It codes for CDSSLDGGSSYEQYF. This chain links TRBV5-1 with TRBJ2-7; no firm D call. Per germline, CDR1 SGHRS and CDR2 YFSETQ. The CDR3 has 15 amino acids.

DNA of the CDR3: TGTGCCAGCCTCCAGTTGGAGACCCAGTACTTC. Its translation is CASLQLETQYF. The chain employs TRBV2 and TRBJ2-5, with D hard to call. The CDR3 has 11 residues. V was shortened by 8 bases and J by 5 bases, with 9 bases between the two germline ends. Germline assignment: CDR1 SNHLY and CDR2 FYNNEI.

The chain carries TRBV4-3 and TRBJ2-1; D possibly uses TRBD1 or TRBD2 (6 bases each). The CDR3 covers 17 residues. Looked up from germline, CDR1 is LGHNA and CDR2 is YSLEER. V lost 0 bases and J lost 8, with 20 bases in between. The CDR3: CASSQEARGALLDEQFF. CDR3 bases: TGCGCCAGCAGCCAAGAAGCAAGGGGGGCCCTCCTTGATGAGCAGTTCTTC.

The chain employs TRBV11-2 and TRBJ2-4, with 10 bases that match TRBD2. With the DNA end fitting TRBJ2-7 better, the J assignment may be wrong. The CDR3 consists of 13 residues. Germline V lookup: CDR1 SGHAT, CDR2 FQNNGV. The CDR3 bases are TGTGCCAGCAGCCGGGGACTAGCGTACGAGCAGTACTTC. It is translated as CASSRGLAYEQYF.

Notes on this clonotype: A read error may explain this, as a much larger clone is one base away. V and J are TRBV10-2 and TRBJ2-4; a weak D match, TRBD2 (6 bases). The CDR3 loop spans 11 amino acids. V lost 11 bases and J 8 bases, leaving 13 bases between the germline ends. Germline CDR1 is WSHSY and CDR2 is SAAADI. Here the CDR3 reads CAYRGTDIQYF. The CDR3 coding sequence is TGCGCCTATCGGGGGACGGACATTCAGTACTTC.

A few counts support this clonotype. J is TRBJ1-5 and V is TRBV7-8, with no clear D. The V gene's germline CDR1 is SGHVS and CDR2 FQNEAQ. The ends were cut back, 7 bases at V and 5 bases at J, with 6 bases in the middle. There are 11 residues in the CDR3. CDR3 bases: TGTGCCAGCATCGTTGATCAGCCCCAGCATTTT. It yields the protein CASIVDQPQHF.

The chain links TRBV6-5 to TRBJ2-7, with D possibly being TRBD1 (5 bases). This CDR3 is 14 amino acids long. Looked up from germline, CDR1 is MNHEY and CDR2 is SVGAGI. V was cut by 8 bases and J by 1 base, with 15 bases left in between. As DNA, the CDR3 is TGTGCCAGCTGCCCCTCACAGGCTTCCTACGAGCAGTACTTC. Its protein product is CASCPSQASYEQYF.

This rearrangement joins TRBV20-1 to TRBJ1-5, with 7 positions matching TRBD1. The junction had 11 bases not matched to a gene; V was cut back by 5 bases and J by 7 bases. The CDR3 length is 14 residues. Germline V gene lookup returns CDR1 DFQATT and CDR2 SNEGSKA (reference sequence). The DNA of the CDR3 is TGCAGTGCTCCCCCAACAGGGGTTAGCCAGCCCCAGCATTTT. This translates into CSAPPTGVSQPQHF.

This chain connects TRBV9 to TRBJ2-4, with a tentative D call TRBD2 (5 bases). Germline lookup yields CDR1 SGDLS and CDR2 YYNGEE. The CDR3 extends over 15 amino acids. Trimming stripped 4 bases from V and 13 bases from J, with 24 bases between. The CDR3, as DNA: TGTGCCAGCAGCCTGGAATCGCGCGGGTTTAATGAGCAGTACTTC. Encoded protein: CASSLESRGFNEQYF. The full variable domain, in which reference TRBV9 and TRBJ2-4 provide the parts outside the CDR3, is DSGVTQTPKHLITATGQRVTLRCSPRSGDLSVYWYQQSLDQGLQFLIQYYNGEERAKGNILERFSAQQFPDLHSELNLSSLELGDSALYFCASSLESRGFNEQYFGAGTRLSVL.

This chain uses TRBV28 with TRBJ2-3; 11 bases agree with TRBD1. The V segment lost 10 bases and the J segment 5 bases; nucleotides outside the gene matches: 11. The V gene's germline CDR1 is MDHEN and CDR2 SYDVKM. This CDR3 has 15 residues. The CDR3 DNA sequence: TGTGCCACCAGCCGGACAGGGGGCATCAGAGATACGCAGTATTTT. Protein: CATSRTGGIRDTQYF.

This clonotype was counted many times. V and J are TRBV12-3 or TRBV12-4 and TRBJ2-1; 11 bases line up with TRBD1. Trimming removed 6 bases from V and 4 bases from J; junction bases left unmatched: 5. This CDR3 contains 15 residues. Here the CDR3 DNA reads TGTGCCAGCAGACCGGGACAGGGGGTTTACAATGAGCAGTTCTTC. Translation: CASRPGQGVYNEQFF.

V gene TRBV7-2 combines with J gene TRBJ2-7; D gene uncertain. The CDR3 consists of 12 residues. Per germline, CDR1 SGHTA and CDR2 FQGNSA. Trimming took off 9 bases at V and 12 bases at J, with 21 bases between the two ends. CDR3 region: CASARTTKRMYF. In DNA, the CDR3 is TGTGCCAGTGCGCGGACCACTAAAAGGATGTACTTC.

This clonotype has just a few counts. The gene calls are TRBV2 and TRBJ2-7, with D unresolved. The V end lost 6 bases, the J end lost 0 bases, and 21 bases lay between the germline ends. The CDR3 contains 17 residues. From germline, CDR1 is SNHLY and CDR2 FYNNEI. The CDR3, as DNA: TGTGCCAGCAGCAGACCCGGACGGCTGGCTGACTCCTACGAGCAGTACTTC. As protein: CASSRPGRLADSYEQYF.

The V call is TRBV2, the J call TRBJ1-4; D unclear. The germline V gene has CDR1 SNHLY and CDR2 FYNNEI. The CDR3 has 13 amino acids. Trimming removed 7 bases at V and 6 bases at J, with 12 bases between. The CDR3, as DNA: TGTGCCAGCATCCCGGACGGGGATGAAAAACTGTTTTTT. Its translation is CASIPDGDEKLFF.

The CDR3 loop is CASSVGTGGTNEKLFF. The CDR3 DNA is TGTGCCAGCAGCGTCGGGACAGGGGGCACTAATGAAAAACTGTTTTTT. V and J are TRBV9 and TRBJ1-4, with TRBD1 matching over 12 bases. After removal of 2 bases from V and 2 bases from J, the junction contained 1 base not matched to a gene. CDR3 length equals 16 residues. Per germline, CDR1 SGDLS and CDR2 YYNGEE.

This clonotype appeared once. The chain joins TRBV4-3 to TRBJ2-7; tentatively, D is TRBD1 (6 bases). CDR3 length equals 17 residues. Trimming shortened V by 4 bases and J by 2 bases, and 21 bases separated the two germline ends. CDR1 is LGHNA, CDR2 YSLEER, per germline. CDR3 residues: CASSLRLPEDRAYEQYF. For the CDR3, the DNA is TGCGCCAGCAGCCTCCGATTACCGGAGGACAGAGCCTACGAGCAGTACTTC.

The chain employs TRBV12-3 or TRBV12-4 and TRBJ2-7; 9 bases are shared with TRBD1. The CDR3 runs 16 residues. J was trimmed by 2 bases and V by 3 bases; bases with no gene match: 8. Written as DNA, the CDR3 is TGTGCCAGCAGTTTGCGGCCCTGGGACAGGGCCTACGAGCAGTACTTC. The encoded protein is CASSLRPWDRAYEQYF.

This clonotype was detected ten times or more. The gene calls are TRBV28 and TRBJ1-1; D might be TRBD1 (6 bases). Trimming removed 3 bases at V and 11 bases at J, with 10 bases between. In germline, CDR1 is MDHEN, CDR2 SYDVKM. The CDR3 has 11 amino acids. The DNA of the CDR3 is TGTGCCAGCAGTTTCAGGGGTTCCGCTTTCTTT. Translated, it gives CASSFRGSAFF.